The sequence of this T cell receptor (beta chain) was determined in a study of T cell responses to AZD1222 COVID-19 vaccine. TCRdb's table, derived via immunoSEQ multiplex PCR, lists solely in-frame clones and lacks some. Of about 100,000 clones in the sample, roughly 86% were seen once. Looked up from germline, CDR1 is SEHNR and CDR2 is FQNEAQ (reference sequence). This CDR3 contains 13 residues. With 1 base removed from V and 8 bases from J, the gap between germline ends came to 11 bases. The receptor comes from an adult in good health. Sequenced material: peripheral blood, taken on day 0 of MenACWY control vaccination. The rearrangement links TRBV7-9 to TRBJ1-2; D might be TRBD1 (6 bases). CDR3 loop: CASSLVGGQGYTF. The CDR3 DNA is TGTGCCAGCAGCTTAGTTGGGGGGCAAGGCTACACCTTC.